Sequencing of this T cell receptor (beta chain) was carried out in a study of blood T cells in healthy people across ages. Study-level results: Roughly linearly, TCR beta diversity per million T cells fell as age increased.

The CDR3 length is 15 residues. Germline V gene lookup returns CDR1 SGHTA and CDR2 FQGNSA. V lost 4 bases, J lost 2 bases, and 13 bases lay in between. Remarks on this clonotype: Its specificity is not known.

Approximately 9.6 milliliters of peripheral blood were drawn from each donor into EDTA-treated tubes. A second PCR, run for roughly 7 to 11 cycles, used a sample-barcoded 5' primer plus a J-beta primer mix. A single record per CDR3 protein comes from TCRdb applying MiXCR to the 5' RACE reads. The sample has 1.5 million to 2 million distinct CDR3 sequences, 30% to 40% seen once. The chain carries TRBV7-2 and TRBJ2-3; D remains unclear. The source material was blood. The source is a human donor in good health. This CDR3 reads CASSSRRSNTDTQYF. CDR3 coding DNA: TGTGCCAGCAGCTCGCGCAGGAGTAACACAGATACGCAGTATTTT.